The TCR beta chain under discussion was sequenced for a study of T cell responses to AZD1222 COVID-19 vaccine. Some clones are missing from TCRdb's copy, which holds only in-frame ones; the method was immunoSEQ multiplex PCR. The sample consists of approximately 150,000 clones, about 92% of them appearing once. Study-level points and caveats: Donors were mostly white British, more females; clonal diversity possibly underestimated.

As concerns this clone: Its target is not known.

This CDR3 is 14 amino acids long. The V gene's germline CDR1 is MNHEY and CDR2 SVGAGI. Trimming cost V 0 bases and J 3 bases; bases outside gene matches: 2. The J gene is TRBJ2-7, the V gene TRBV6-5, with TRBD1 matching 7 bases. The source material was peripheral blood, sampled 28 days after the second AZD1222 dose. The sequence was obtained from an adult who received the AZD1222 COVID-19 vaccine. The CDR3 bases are TGTGCCAGCAGTTACTCGAGGGACAGCTACGAGCAGTACTTC. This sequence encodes CASSYSRDSYEQYF.